These 13 T cell receptor beta chains were all obtained from the same sample, sequenced in a study of T-cell reconstitution after alpha-beta-depleted transplantation in children. A TCRbeta library incorporating unique molecular identifiers was prepared. TCRdb used MiXCR to reprocess the PCR reads, holding one entry per CDR3 protein. Among tens of thousands of distinct CDR3 sequences listed, roughly 5.7% were seen once. Sequenced here: PBMCs, mostly from graft donor cells, sampled 180 days after TCRalphabeta/CD19-depleted stem cell transplant. Receptors originate from a male patient between 5 and 17 years old who had a stem cell transplant for acute myeloid leukemia, so the T cells may come from the graft donor.

This clonotype has a count of ten or more. The chain links TRBV20-1 to TRBJ1-2, with D perhaps TRBD1 (6 bases). The CDR3 runs to 14 residues. Germline-derived CDR1 and CDR2 are DFQATT and SNEGSKA (reference sequence). V dropped 3 bases and J dropped 2 bases, with 13 bases sitting between them. CDR3 coding DNA: TGCAGTGCTAGTCGGGGGGCAAGAAACTATGGCTACACCTTC. Protein: CSASRGARNYGYTF.

This clonotype was seen at least ten times. The chain joins TRBV5-1 to TRBJ1-1; D remains unclear. The ends were cut back, 0 bases at V and 6 bases at J, with 9 bases in the middle. CDR1 and CDR2 (germline): SGHRS, YFSETQ. There are 13 residues in the CDR3. In DNA form, the CDR3 reads TGCGCCAGCAGCTTGGCCGTGGGCGCTGAAGCTTTCTTT. This translates into CASSLAVGAEAFF.

This clonotype was seen at least ten times. The rearrangement uses TRBV11-2 and TRBJ2-7; D unresolved. The CDR3 length is 11 residues. V gave up 4 bases and J gave up 0 bases, with 1 base separating them. Germline CDR1 SGHAT, CDR2 FQNNGV. This CDR3 reads CASSSSYEQYF. The CDR3 DNA is TGTGCCAGCAGCTCCTCCTACGAGCAGTACTTC.

This clonotype was detected ten times or more. This rearrangement joins TRBV12-3 or TRBV12-4 to TRBJ2-1, with 7 bases fitting TRBD2. The CDR3 contains 15 residues. J was trimmed by 5 bases and V by 6 bases; bases with no gene match: 10. The CDR3, as DNA: TGTGCCAGCAGGCACCAAGGTCTAGCGGACAATGAGCAGTTCTTC. Encoded protein: CASRHQGLADNEQFF.

This clonotype was found many times. The chain combines TRBV30 with TRBJ1-5, with a possible D match to TRBD1 (6 bases). V was pared by 2 bases and J by 2 bases, with 16 bases between. Germline CDR1 GTSNPN, CDR2 SVGIG (reference sequence). The CDR3 has 16 amino acids. The CDR3 is CAWSSRGGLGNQPQHF. In DNA, the CDR3 is TGTGCCTGGAGTTCACGAGGGGGACTGGGCAATCAGCCCCAGCATTTT.

This clonotype was seen repeatedly, ten times or more. The chain joins TRBV7-2 to TRBJ2-1; the D gene is possibly TRBD2 (6 bases). V lost 6 bases and J lost 4, with 19 bases in between. Germline V lookup: CDR1 SGHTA, CDR2 FQGNSA. The CDR3 sequence is 16 residues long. CDR3 region: CASRKGASADYNEQFF. DNA for the CDR3: TGTGCCAGCAGGAAAGGGGCTAGCGCGGATTACAATGAGCAGTTCTTC.

This clonotype was seen ten or more times. The V call is TRBV7-2, the J call TRBJ2-7, with D hard to call. Per germline, CDR1 SGHTA and CDR2 FQGNSA. This CDR3 spans 14 amino acids. The V and J ends lost 1 base and 2 bases respectively, with 9 bases between them. CDR3 DNA sequence: TGTGCCAGCAGCTTAGTTCCGAAAACCTACGAGCAGTACTTC. As protein: CASSLVPKTYEQYF. Using reference TRBV7-2 and TRBJ2-7 for the parts outside the CDR3, the full variable domain is GAGVSQSPSNKVTEKGKDVELRCDPISGHTALYWYRQSLGQGLEFLIYFQGNSAPDKSGLPSDRFSAERTGGSVSTLTIQRTQQEDSAVYLCASSLVPKTYEQYFGPGTRLTVT.

This clonotype was picked up many times. The rearrangement joins TRBV20-1 to TRBJ2-2; TRBD2 matches at 13 bases. There are 15 residues in the CDR3. Per the germline V gene, CDR1 is DFQATT and CDR2 is SNEGSKA (reference sequence). V was clipped by 3 bases and J by 6 bases; unmatched bases: 4. CDR3: CSASRLAGGAGELFF. Here the CDR3 DNA reads TGCAGTGCTAGCCGACTAGCGGGAGGAGCCGGGGAGCTGTTTTTT.

Ten or more counts support this clonotype. V usage is TRBV9 and J usage is TRBJ2-2; no definite D call. The length of the CDR3 is 12 residues. Germline assignment: CDR1 SGDLS and CDR2 YYNGEE. The germline V and J ends were trimmed by 5 bases and 2 bases, with 4 bases remaining between them. Written as DNA, the CDR3 is TGTGCCAGCAGGATTAACACCGGGGAGCTGTTTTTT. This encodes CASRINTGELFF. The full variable domain, with the rest looked up from reference TRBV9 and TRBJ2-2, is DSGVTQTPKHLITATGQRVTLRCSPRSGDLSVYWYQQSLDQGLQFLIQYYNGEERAKGNILERFSAQQFPDLHSELNLSSLELGDSALYFCASRINTGELFFGEGSRLTVL.

This clonotype was detected many times. The chain carries TRBV20-1 and TRBJ2-3, with 7 bases fitting TRBD2. V was pared by 0 bases and J by 2 bases, with 5 bases of the junction left unmatched. CDR3 length: 15 residues. CDR1 is DFQATT, CDR2 SNEGSKA, per germline (reference sequence). The CDR3 reads CSARDRDYVTDTQYF. The CDR3 region has the DNA TGCAGTGCTAGAGATAGGGACTACGTCACAGATACGCAGTATTTT.

This clonotype has at least ten counts. The genes are TRBV20-1 and TRBJ2-7, with D unclear. CDR3 length equals 13 residues. Per the germline V gene, CDR1 is DFQATT and CDR2 is SNEGSKA (reference sequence). The V and J ends lost 0 bases and 4 bases respectively, with 10 bases between them. The CDR3 sequence: CSARDRPGYEQYF. CDR3 nucleotide sequence: TGCAGTGCTAGAGATAGGCCTGGGTACGAGCAGTACTTC.

This clonotype was seen ten or more times. The rearrangement links TRBV9 to TRBJ1-1, with D unclear. The CDR3 runs 17 residues. Germline assignment: CDR1 SGDLS and CDR2 YYNGEE. V lost 0 bases to trimming and J lost 0 bases, with 15 bases between them. CDR3 amino acids: CASSVGRNPQMNTEAFF. The CDR3 DNA follows: TGTGCCAGCAGCGTAGGGAGGAACCCCCAGATGAACACTGAAGCTTTCTTT.

This clonotype was counted ten times or more. The V call is TRBV7-2, the J call TRBJ2-1; 7 positions agree with TRBD2. Germline values: CDR1 SGHTA, CDR2 FQGNSA. CDR3 length: 15 residues. V was clipped by 0 bases and J by 5 bases; unmatched bases: 4. DNA of the CDR3: TGTGCCAGCAGCTTAGCGGGAGGGCCCCACAATGAGCAGTTCTTC. Protein sequence: CASSLAGGPHNEQFF.